What follows are 9 T cell receptor beta chains derived from one specimen sequenced in a study of graft-versus-host responses after intestinal transplantation (dated by TCRdb to 2020 to 2023). The library was built by means of the immunoSEQ multiplex PCR assay. This is the immuneACCESS table as TCRdb keeps it, with only in-frame sequences that have V and J called. A part of the clones is gone; compared with another copy, unresolved V genes explain less than half, and the rest is unexplained. The sample includes roughly 12,000 clones, with around 84% observed a single time. 6.5% to 9.5% of the sample lies in the top ten. The source material was PBMCs, sampled roughly 290 days after intestinal transplant. These receptors came from a human patient who received an intestinal transplant, so some T cells may come from the graft donor.

The chain employs TRBV5-1 and TRBJ2-7; 14 nucleotides match TRBD2. With V trimmed by 0 bases and J by 7 bases, 3 bases remained unmatched. The germline CDR1 and CDR2 sequences are SGHRS and YFSETQ. The CDR3 runs 15 residues. CDR3 region: CASSLGLAGGREQYF. The CDR3 DNA reads TGCGCCAGCAGCTTGGGACTAGCGGGAGGGAGGGAGCAGTACTTC.

The chain is built from TRBV7-2 and TRBJ1-5, with D unclear. Germline loops: CDR1 SGHTA, CDR2 FQGNSA. The CDR3 is 13 amino acids. V was trimmed by 1 base and J by 9 bases, leaving 10 bases between them. Here the CDR3 DNA reads TGTGCCAGCAGCTTAGGGCCGGGGTGGCCCCAGCATTTT. This encodes CASSLGPGWPQHF.

V usage is TRBV6-4 and J usage is TRBJ2-3; 9 bases agree with TRBD1. Germline loops: CDR1 MRHNA, CDR2 SNTAGT. The CDR3 has 16 amino acids. Trimming at V came to 0 bases and at J to 3 bases, leaving 4 bases not matched to a gene. The CDR3 is CASSDSTGGGTDTQYF. CDR3 bases: TGTGCCAGCAGTGACTCGACAGGGGGAGGGACAGATACGCAGTATTTT.

The CDR3 DNA reads as TGTGCCAGCGGCCTGGCTAGCGGGAAAAACAATGAGCAGTTCTTC. This codes for CASGLASGKNNEQFF. This rearrangement joins TRBV7-3 to TRBJ2-1; 9 positions match TRBD2. The V gene end was trimmed by 8 bases and the J gene end by 5 bases; junction bases not matched to a gene: 10. This CDR3 is built from 15 residues. CDR1 and CDR2 from the germline V gene are SGHTA and FQGTGA.

This clone appeared a single time. The gene calls are TRBV19 and TRBJ2-4; D may be TRBD2 (6 bases). Per germline, CDR1 LNHDA and CDR2 SQIVND (reference sequence). This CDR3 comprises 16 residues. Trimming took 3 bases from V and 14 from J, leaving 26 bases between them. The CDR3 sequence: CASSIRDSQRPRGEYF. The CDR3 bases are TGTGCCAGTAGTATCCGGGACTCTCAACGGCCGCGGGGCGAGTACTTC.

V gene TRBV13 combines with J gene TRBJ2-1, with D unresolved. Between the trimmed V and J ends, which lost 3 bases and 0 bases, there was a span of 12 bases. This CDR3 contains 16 residues. Germline V gene lookup returns CDR1 PRHDT and CDR2 FYEKMQ (reference sequence). The CDR3 here is CASSFQPLSSYNEQFF. The CDR3 region has the DNA TGTGCCAGCAGCTTCCAGCCATTAAGCTCCTACAATGAGCAGTTCTTC.

The chain recombines TRBV7-9 with TRBJ2-7; no clear D. V lost 5 bases and J 5 bases, leaving 16 bases between the germline ends. The CDR3 contains 14 residues. The germline V gene encodes CDR1 SEHNR and CDR2 FQNEAQ (reference sequence). The CDR3 sequence: CASSPIKVRHEQYF. Written as DNA, the CDR3 is TGTGCCAGCAGCCCTATAAAGGTCAGACACGAGCAGTACTTC.

This chain uses TRBV28 with TRBJ1-5; no definite D call. Germline V gene sequence: CDR1 MDHEN, CDR2 SYDVKM. Trimming took off 5 bases at V and 0 bases at J, with 11 bases between the two ends. The CDR3 covers 15 residues. CDR3 nucleotides: TGTGCCAGCAGTACCAGTGGAAGTAGCAATCAGCCCCAGCATTTT. This encodes CASSTSGSSNQPQHF.

The rearrangement links TRBV28 to TRBJ2-7; 13 nucleotides align to TRBD2. Germline V CDR1 and CDR2: MDHEN, SYDVKM. The junction had 7 bases not matched to a gene; V was cut back by 6 bases and J by 2 bases. The CDR3 has 16 amino acids. CDR3: CASSSGLAGPPYEQYF. The CDR3 region has the DNA TGTGCCAGCAGCTCGGGACTAGCGGGGCCCCCCTACGAGCAGTACTTC.